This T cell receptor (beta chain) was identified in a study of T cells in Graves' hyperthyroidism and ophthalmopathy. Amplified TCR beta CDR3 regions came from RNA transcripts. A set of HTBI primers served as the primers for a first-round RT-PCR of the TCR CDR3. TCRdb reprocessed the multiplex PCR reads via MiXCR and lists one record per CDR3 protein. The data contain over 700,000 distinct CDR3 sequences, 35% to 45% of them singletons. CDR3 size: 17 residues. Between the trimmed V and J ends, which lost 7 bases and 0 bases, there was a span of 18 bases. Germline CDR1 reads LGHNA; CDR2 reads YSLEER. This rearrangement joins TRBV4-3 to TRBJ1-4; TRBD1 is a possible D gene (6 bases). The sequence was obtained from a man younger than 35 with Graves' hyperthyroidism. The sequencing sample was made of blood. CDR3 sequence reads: CASKHVAGDATNEKLFF. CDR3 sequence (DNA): TGCGCCAGCAAACACGTCGCAGGGGATGCAACTAATGAAAAACTGTTTTTT.